The following is a T cell receptor beta chain sequence with its context. The protocol was immunoSEQ multiplex PCR, while the TCRdb copy is restricted to in-frame clones and leaves out a portion. This table holds 40,000 to 55,000 clones, about 90% found once. The entry originates in a study of T cell changes during pregnancy in multiple sclerosis. The germline gives CDR1 KGHSH, CDR2 LQKENI. CDR3 length equals 12 residues. The ends were cut back, 3 bases at V and 5 bases at J, with 7 bases in the middle. This TCR derives from a female donor in good health, enrolled as a control in a pregnancy study. V usage is TRBV18 and J usage is TRBJ2-5, with unresolved D. This specimen consisted of peripheral blood, obtained in the first trimester of pregnancy. CDR3 in amino acids: CASSPRPETQYF. Here the CDR3 DNA reads TGTGCCAGCTCACCGCGCCCGGAGACCCAGTACTTC. The full variable domain, rest sourced from reference TRBV18 and TRBJ2-5, is NAGVMQNPRHLVRRRGQEARLRCSPMKGHSHVYWYRQLPEEGLKFMVYLQKENIIDESGMPKERFSAEFPKEGPSILRIQQVVRGDSAAYFCASSPRPETQYFGPGTRLLVL.